Included here is one T cell receptor beta chain sequence, with context. The data were produced by immunoSEQ multiplex PCR, yet TCRdb's version contains in-frame clones alone and is incomplete. Among about 39,000 clones, roughly 93% were seen once, and the ten largest hold roughly 0.4%. This entry belongs to a study of T cell changes during pregnancy in multiple sclerosis. The CDR3 has 15 residues. CDR1 SQVTM and CDR2 ANQGSEA come from the germline V gene. V dropped 8 bases and J dropped 4 bases, with 23 bases sitting between them. The chain has TRBV29-1 and TRBJ1-1; D gene unclear. The sequencing here drew on CD4+ T cells from peripheral blood mononuclear cells, taken in the first trimester of pregnancy. This TCR came from a female donor with multiple sclerosis, enrolled in a pregnancy study. CDR3 amino acids: CSFRPDQARGTEAFF. CDR3 bases: TGCAGCTTCCGCCCTGACCAGGCCCGGGGCACTGAAGCTTTCTTT.